This TCR beta chain was recorded in a study of T cell changes during pregnancy in multiple sclerosis. The method was immunoSEQ multiplex PCR; TCRdb's version includes in-frame clones alone and lacks a portion of them. Among about 94,000 clones listed, over 85% were seen once. The CDR3 extends over 14 amino acids. Germline lookup yields CDR1 LNHDA and CDR2 SQIVND (reference sequence). Between the trimmed V and J ends, which lost 3 bases and 2 bases, there was a span of 11 bases. The V call is TRBV19, the J call TRBJ2-7; D is unclear. The sequencing here drew on peripheral blood, taken after pregnancy. The source is a female donor with multiple sclerosis, enrolled in a pregnancy study. The DNA of the CDR3 is TGTGCCAGTAGTATTACGGCAGACACCTACGAGCAGTACTTC. Its protein is CASSITADTYEQYF. Supplemented by reference TRBV19 and TRBJ2-7, the full variable domain reads DGGITQSPKYLFRKEGQNVTLSCEQNLNHDAMYWYRQDPGQGLRLIYYSQIVNDFQKGDIAEGYSVSREKKESFPLTVTSAQKNPTAFYLCASSITADTYEQYFGPGTRLTVT.